This T cell receptor beta chain originates from a study of T cells in Graves' hyperthyroidism and ophthalmopathy. Clinical symptoms, serum thyroxine and TRAb, thyroid ultrasound and orbital computed tomography together formed the diagnostic basis. The PBMCs were taken from 10 ml of fresh peripheral blood. TCR beta CDR3 region amplification was performed from RNA transcripts. The study used the HTBI primer set for a first-round RT-PCR of the TCR CDR3. TCRdb fed the multiplex PCR reads into MiXCR, producing one record per CDR3 protein. The sample holds under 450,000 distinct CDR3 sequences, about 18% seen once. This clonotype was counted at least ten times. Its matching antigen is unknown. Study-level results: Researchers found most expanded thyroid clonotypes above 0.001 in blood as well.

The CDR3 is 15 amino acids. The V segment lost 4 bases and the J segment 6 bases; nucleotides outside the gene matches: 4. Germline lookup yields CDR1 LGHDT and CDR2 YNNKEL (reference sequence). V usage is TRBV3-1 and J usage is TRBJ2-1, with 12 bases identical to TRBD2. This clonotype was sampled from a woman aged 30 to 39 with Graves' hyperthyroidism that later progressed to Graves' ophthalmopathy. The sample comprised blood. In DNA, the CDR3 is TGTGCCAGCAGCCCACTAGCGGGGGGCACCAATGAGCAGTTCTTC. Encoded protein: CASSPLAGGTNEQFF.